These 17 T cell receptor beta chains came from one sample sequenced in a study of T cells in women clearing cervical HPV infection. Data came from immunoSEQ multiplex PCR; TCRdb stores just in-frame clones and leaves some out. The sample includes some 46,000 clones. Sample: blood buffy coat. These receptors all stem from a woman between 18 and 69 years old with a cervical HPV16 infection that either progressed to CIN3+ or cleared (not recorded which).

About this clone: The read ends 3 residues before the CDR3 terminus; that terminus is restored from the germline J gene. The V gene is TRBV7-3, the J gene TRBJ2-3, with 12 bases matching TRBD2. V gave up 4 bases and J gave up 5 bases; unmatched junction bases: 1. This CDR3 is built from 14 residues. Germline-derived CDR1 and CDR2 are SGHTA and FQGTGA. The CDR3 reads CASSSSGGGDTQYF. The sequenced part of the CDR3 DNA is TGTGCCAGCAGCTCTAGCGGGGGGGGAGATACG.

About this clone: The read ends 3 residues early relative to the CDR3; the germline J gene fills the gap. J is TRBJ2-3 and V is TRBV18; 11 positions match TRBD2. Germline V gene sequence: CDR1 KGHSH, CDR2 LQKENI. V shed 6 bases, J shed 2 bases, and the junction held 4 bases outside the gene matches. This CDR3 has 15 amino acids. CDR3 region: CASSGTSGDTDTQYF. The sequenced CDR3 bases are TGTGCCAGCTCGGGGACTAGCGGAGACACAGATACG.

Regarding this clone: Read data end 3 residues before the CDR3 end; the end is taken from the germline J gene. The genes are TRBV20-1 and TRBJ2-1; the match to TRBD2 covers 13 bases. Germline-derived CDR1 and CDR2 are DFQATT and SNEGSKA (reference sequence). The CDR3 totals 21 residues. V lost 6 bases to trimming and J lost 4 bases; unmatched junction nucleotides: 24. CDR3 DNA, as far as it was read: TGCAGTGCCAATCCTCCCCCGAATACCTATACTAGCGGGGGGGAATACAATGAG. Protein: CSANPPPNTYTSGGEYNE. The entire CDR3 is CSANPPPNTYTSGGEYNEQFF.

Comments on this clone: The read ends 3 residues before the CDR3 terminus; that terminus is restored from the germline J gene. This chain connects TRBV5-1 to TRBJ2-3; possibly TRBD2 for D (6 bases). This CDR3 region has 14 residues. From germline, CDR1 is SGHRS and CDR2 YFSETQ. Between the trimmed V and J ends, which lost 5 bases and 6 bases, there was a span of 16 bases. Incomplete CDR3 DNA: TGCGCCAGCAGACCCCAGCGGGTTGCGGATACG. This codes for CASRPQRVADT. The full CDR3 is CASRPQRVADTQYF.

Comments on this clone: The read ends 3 residues before the CDR3 terminus; that terminus is restored from the germline J gene. The rearrangement joins TRBV19 to TRBJ1-4; weak D call: TRBD1 (5 bases). CDR1 and CDR2 from the germline V gene are LNHDA and SQIVND (reference sequence). The ends were cut back, 3 bases at V and 8 bases at J, with 13 bases in the middle. The CDR3 has 14 amino acids. The DNA read from the CDR3 is TGTGCCAGTAGTATGATGGGGCTAGGGGAAAAA. Translated: CASSMMGLGEK. The whole CDR3 protein is CASSMMGLGEKLFF.

Concerning this clone: The read ends 3 residues shy of where the CDR3 ends; the end is completed using the germline J gene. The V call is TRBV19, the J call TRBJ2-3, with 8 positions matching TRBD1. The length of the CDR3 is 13 residues. The germline V gene encodes CDR1 LNHDA and CDR2 SQIVND (reference sequence). Incomplete CDR3 DNA: TGTGCCAGTCGGGGGACAGGACAAGAGACG. Encoded protein: CASRGTGQET. The entire CDR3 protein is CASRGTGQETQYF.

The covered CDR3 bases are TGTGCCAGCGAGGACAGCGACTCCTACAATGAG. Protein: CASEDSDSYNE. The whole CDR3 protein reads CASEDSDSYNEQFF. The chain couples TRBV19 to TRBJ2-1, with TRBD1 as a possible D gene (6 bases). The missing CDR3 end, 3 residues past where the read stops, is filled in from the germline J gene. V shed 9 bases and J shed 0 bases, with 12 bases lying between them. The CDR3 has 14 residues. Germline lookup yields CDR1 LNHDA and CDR2 SQIVND (reference sequence). The variable domain in full, completed from reference TRBV19 and TRBJ2-1, reads DGGITQSPKYLFRKEGQNVTLSCEQNLNHDAMYWYRQDPGQGLRLIYYSQIVNDFQKGDIAEGYSVSREKKESFPLTVTSAQKNPTAFYLCASEDSDSYNEQFFGPGTRLTVL.

CDR3 in amino acids: CASSEQGSEAFF. The DNA read from the CDR3 is TGTGCCAGCAGCGAACAGGGGTCTGAA. The V gene is TRBV7-3, the J gene TRBJ1-1; 7 bases are shared with TRBD1. The read stops 3 residues short of the end of the CDR3; the missing end is completed from the germline J gene. V was clipped by 5 bases and J by 6 bases; unmatched bases: 3. Germline-derived CDR1 and CDR2 are SGHTA and FQGTGA. This CDR3 has 12 amino acids. The variable domain in full, with the rest retrieved from reference TRBV7-3 and TRBJ1-1, is GAGVSQTPSNKVTEKGKYVELRCDPISGHTALYWYRQSLGQGPEFLIYFQGTGAADDSGLPNDRFFAVRPEGSVSTLKIQRTERGDSAVYLCASSEQGSEAFFGQGTRLTVV.

A remark on this clone: The sequence runs out 3 residues before the end of the CDR3; the remainder is reconstructed from the germline J gene. V gene TRBV29-1 combines with J gene TRBJ2-1, with TRBD1 identical over 7 bases. This CDR3 is built from 14 residues. Germline V lookup: CDR1 SQVTM, CDR2 ANQGSEA. V was pared by 2 bases and J by 6 bases, with 7 bases of the junction left unmatched. CDR3 protein: CSVEWGQTGNEQFF. CDR3 DNA (partial): TGCAGCGTTGAATGGGGACAGACTGGCAATGAG.

Remarks on this clone: The missing CDR3 end, 3 residues past where the read stops, is filled in from the germline J gene. V gene TRBV30 combines with J gene TRBJ1-1, with D unclear. V shed 2 bases and J shed 3 bases, with 16 bases lying between them. In germline, CDR1 is GTSNPN, CDR2 SVGIG (reference sequence). The CDR3 length is 15 residues. The CDR3 protein is CAWSKYLRVDTEAFF. The DNA read from the CDR3 is TGTGCCTGGAGTAAATACCTTAGGGTGGACACTGAA.

Of note for this clone: The CDR3 end lies 3 residues beyond the end of the read and is filled in from the germline J gene. V and J are TRBV6-1 and TRBJ2-2; 9 bases are a match to TRBD1. The CDR3 sequence is 16 residues long. CDR1 MNHNS and CDR2 SASEGT come from the germline V gene. V dropped 5 bases and J dropped 0; count of bases not matched to a gene: 4. CDR3 loop: CASSKGTGTNTGELFF. The sequenced part of the CDR3 DNA is TGTGCCAGCAGTAAAGGGACAGGGACGAACACCGGGGAG.

With respect to this clone: The CDR3 goes on 3 residues after the read ends, and that part is filled in from the germline J gene. The gene calls are TRBV18 and TRBJ2-4; D unclear. CDR1 and CDR2 (germline): KGHSH, LQKENI. The CDR3 loop spans 12 amino acids. Trimming stripped 5 bases from V and 5 bases from J, with 7 bases between. CDR3 sequence reads: CASSGSENIQYF. The covered CDR3 bases are TGTGCCAGCTCAGGCTCCGAAAACATT.

About this clone itself: The read finishes 3 residues shy of the CDR3 end, and the germline J gene is used to complete it. The gene calls are TRBV20-1 and TRBJ1-2; 9 bases match TRBD1. This CDR3 region has 14 residues. V lost 5 bases and J lost 2; bases outside the gene matches: 6. Per germline, CDR1 DFQATT and CDR2 SNEGSKA (reference sequence). The CDR3 here is CSAQAGQGNYGYTF. CDR3 DNA (partial): TGCAGTGCTCAGGCGGGACAGGGAAACTATGGC.

Of note for this clone: The read stops 3 residues short of the end of the CDR3; the missing end is completed from the germline J gene. The rearrangement joins TRBV5-6 to TRBJ2-2; D may be TRBD2 (6 bases). The CDR3 consists of 13 residues. Looked up from germline, CDR1 is SGHDT and CDR2 is YYEEEE. The chain's CDR3 is CASSRGANEKLFF. The CDR3 DNA, read in part, is TGTGCCAGCAGCCGCGGGGCTAATGAAAAG.

As for this clone: Coverage ceases 3 residues before the CDR3 finishes, and the germline J gene fills in the end. The chain is built from TRBV2 and TRBJ1-4, with D hard to call. The CDR3 spans 13 residues. The V gene lost 5 bases and the J gene lost 6 bases, with 10 bases spanning the gap. Germline CDR1 and CDR2: SNHLY and FYNNEI. Partial CDR3 DNA: TGTGCCAGCAGTAGGGTTTGGTATGAAAAA. This sequence encodes CASSRVWYEK. The entire CDR3 sequence reads CASSRVWYEKLFF.

Regarding this clone: The CDR3 end falls 3 residues outside the read, so it is completed with the germline J gene. The gene calls are TRBV19 and TRBJ2-2, with 9 bases aligning to TRBD2. With 1 base clipped from V and 0 bases from J, the junction kept 0 bases outside the gene matches. Germline lookup yields CDR1 LNHDA and CDR2 SQIVND (reference sequence). The CDR3 loop spans 16 amino acids. Incomplete CDR3 DNA: TGTGCCAGTAGTATAGGGACTAGCGCGAACACCGGGGAG. This gives the protein CASSIGTSANTGE. The entire CDR3 sequence reads CASSIGTSANTGELFF.

As for this clone: With the read ending 3 residues before the CDR3 end, the germline J gene is used to fill in that end. V usage is TRBV19 and J usage is TRBJ2-7; 8 nucleotides match TRBD1. Per the germline V gene, CDR1 is LNHDA and CDR2 is SQIVND (reference sequence). Trimming cost V 7 bases and J 5 bases; bases outside gene matches: 7. The CDR3 is 13 amino acids. The CDR3 region is CASTLGTGHEQYF. CDR3 DNA (partial): TGTGCCAGTACTCTAGGGACAGGCCACGAG.